These 5 T cell receptor beta chains were all obtained from the same sample, sequenced in a study of blood T cell repertoires in COVID-19. Profiling relied on immunoSEQ multiplex PCR, and the TCRdb table lists in-frame clones only, not all of them. The sample carries about 180,000 clones, more than 75% recorded once. What was sequenced was peripheral blood. These receptors originate from a woman between 50 and 59 years old with COVID-19, enrolled during active disease.

The V and J genes are TRBV6-6 and TRBJ2-3; 7 nucleotides align to TRBD2. The germline gives CDR1 MNHNY, CDR2 SVGAGI (reference sequence). Trimming cost V 5 bases and J 3 bases; bases outside gene matches: 11. The CDR3 sequence is 16 residues long. DNA of the CDR3: TGTGCCAGCAGTGGCCCCACGGGGGGAAGTACAGATACGCAGTATTTT. Its protein is CASSGPTGGSTDTQYF.

CDR3 sequence: CAWSVSETQYF. In DNA form, the CDR3 reads TGTGCCTGGAGTGTCTCAGAGACCCAGTACTTC. The chain combines TRBV30 with TRBJ2-5; no firm D call. Trimming took 0 bases from V and 4 from J, leaving 3 bases between them. This CDR3 contains 11 residues. Germline CDR1 reads GTSNPN; CDR2 reads SVGIG (reference sequence). Combining the CDR3 with reference TRBV30 and TRBJ2-5 gives the whole variable domain SQTIHQWPATLVQPVGSPLSLECTVEGTSNPNLYWYRQAAGRGLQLLFYSVGIGQISSEVPQNLSASRPQDRQFILSSKKLLLSDSGFYLCAWSVSETQYFGPGTRLLVL.

The rearrangement links TRBV2 to TRBJ1-1, with 8 bases that match TRBD1. V lost 3 bases, J lost 11 bases, and 8 bases stayed unmatched. The CDR3 consists of 13 residues. Germline lookup yields CDR1 SNHLY and CDR2 FYNNEI. This CDR3 reads CASSDPQGAGAFF. As DNA, the CDR3 is TGTGCCAGCAGTGATCCCCAGGGGGCGGGGGCTTTCTTT.

This clone turned up a few times. The J gene is TRBJ1-1, the V gene TRBV2, with TRBD1 matching 10 bases. CDR3 length: 14 amino acids. The V and J ends lost 6 bases and 6 bases, in that order; junction bases with no gene match: 7. The germline V gene has CDR1 SNHLY and CDR2 FYNNEI. CDR3 region: CASRPGQGFAEAFF. CDR3 bases: TGTGCCAGCAGGCCGGGACAGGGGTTCGCTGAAGCTTTCTTT.

The chain has TRBV18 and TRBJ1-4, with TRBD1 as a possible D gene (5 bases). Germline values: CDR1 KGHSH, CDR2 LQKENI. Trimming pared 3 bases from V and 4 bases from J, leaving 18 bases between. The CDR3 totals 17 residues. CDR3 sequence reads: CASSPLPVGGSNEKLFF. The CDR3 DNA reads TGTGCCAGCTCACCGCTCCCCGTGGGGGGGAGTAATGAAAAACTGTTTTTT.